The subject of this entry is one T cell receptor beta chain. At one end, the junction sequence differs from germline, possibly due to a read error. This CDR3 region has 13 residues. CDR1 is SGHRS, CDR2 YFSETQ, per germline. This sample was included in a study of CD8 T cells in ankylosing spondylitis. TCRdb re-derived calls from the 5' RACE reads in MiXCR, one entry per CDR3 protein. The data show about 240,000 distinct CDR3 sequences, around 9.2% seen once. This sequence joins TRBV5-1 and TRBJ2-7; D gene uncertain. Sequenced material: blood, either unsorted or a sorted T cell fraction (not recorded which). This receptor was obtained from a male donor with ankylosing spondylitis or in good health (not recorded which). CDR3 in DNA: TGCACCAGCAGCTTGGTGGGGTACTACGAGCAGTACTTC. Translated, it gives CTSSLVGYYEQYF. Full variable domain (remainder filled in from reference TRBV5-1 and TRBJ2-7): KAGVTQTPRYLIKTRGQQVTLSCSPISGHRSVSWYQQTPGQGLQFLFEYFSETQRNKGNFPGRFSGRQFSNSRSEMNVSTLELGDSALYLCTSSLVGYYEQYFGPGTRLTVT.